Detailed here is one TCR beta chain. Authors' processing steps: Reference gene primer amplification gave nucleated cell count estimates. Using immunoSEQ multiplex PCR, the repertoire was profiled, and TCRdb retains in-frame clones only, with some absent. V and J calls and clone size are as listed in that table; D and trimming were resolved from the DNA. The sample records about 50,000 clones, 80% to 90% being singletons. This entry belongs to a study of blood T cell repertoires in COVID-19. The wider study: Spain, Italy and the United States supplied samples that represented acute and convalescent COVID-19. T cells, B-cell-depleted T cells, or PBMCs supplied cDNA or gDNA.

Germline V gene sequence: CDR1 SGHVS, CDR2 FQNEAQ. There are 15 residues in the CDR3. After removal of 1 base from V and 7 bases from J, the junction contained 4 bases not matched to a gene. The specimen was peripheral blood. The source is a human donor in a cohort sampled during active COVID-19. The rearrangement joins TRBV7-8 to TRBJ1-4; 9 bases agree with TRBD1. In DNA form, the CDR3 reads TGTGCCAGCAGCTTAGTGACAGGGGGACTTGAAAAACTGTTTTTT. Encoded protein: CASSLVTGGLEKLFF. Using reference TRBV7-8 and TRBJ1-4 for the parts outside the CDR3, the full variable domain is GAGVSQSPRYKVAKRGQDVALRCDPISGHVSLFWYQQALGQGPEFLTYFQNEAQLDKSGLPSDRFFAERPEGSVSTLKIQRTQQEDSAVYLCASSLVTGGLEKLFFGSGTQLSVL.